This T cell receptor (beta chain) was observed in a study of blood T cell repertoires in COVID-19. Study in general: The origin of the acute and convalescent COVID-19 samples was the United States, Italy and Spain. PBMCs, B-cell-depleted T cells, or T cells were the source of the cDNA or gDNA that made up the material.

The CDR3 is 15 amino acids. The V and J ends lost 1 base and 7 bases respectively, with 13 bases between them. CDR1 SGHAT and CDR2 FQDESV come from the germline V gene (reference sequence). In the authors' workflow: Amplification with reference gene primers provided the estimates of nucleated cell counts. Generated by immunoSEQ multiplex PCR, the TCRdb table keeps only in-frame clones and is missing some. The V and J calls and clone size are taken from that table; D and trimming were inferred from the DNA. In the table there are about 150,000 clones, roughly 82% of which are singletons. The receptor comes from a man between 65 and 80 years old with acute or convalescent COVID-19. The sequencing input was peripheral blood. The chain joins TRBV11-1 to TRBJ2-2; maybe TRBD1 (7 bases). Here the CDR3 reads CASSLGGGGFGELFF. The CDR3 nucleotides are TGTGCCAGCAGCTTAGGTGGAGGGGGCTTCGGGGAGCTGTTTTTT.